Only a few counts were recorded for the clone carrying this T cell receptor (beta chain). Antigen: not known. An equimolar mix of two oligonucleotides served as the beta constant-region primer for TRBC1 and TRBC2. Ligated cDNA was amplified by four rounds of PCR with nested alpha and beta constant-region primers and SP2. TCRdb used MiXCR to reprocess the UMI-ligation and nested PCR reads, holding one entry per CDR3 protein. The sample has about 90,000 distinct CDR3 sequences, about 11% seen once. After the first PCR, alpha and beta chain libraries were processed separately. Four subsets defined by CD45RA and CD27 were sorted after CD3, CD4, CD8 and live/dead staining. This entry is derived from a study of naive and memory T cell subsets. Overall study findings and caveats: A few larger clonotypes appeared in naive repertoires, especially CD8, possibly memory cells re-expressing CD45RA. In naive cells, over 95% of TCR sequences were seen only once. Expression changes during T cell differentiation may affect RNA-based TCR counts.

With V trimmed by 4 bases and J by 6 bases, 6 bases remained unmatched. The CDR3 has 14 residues. Looked up from germline, CDR1 is SGHNT and CDR2 is YYREEE (reference sequence). The V and J genes are TRBV5-4 and TRBJ2-2; 7 bases line up with TRBD1. Material: naive CD4+ T cells from blood. The clonotype was recovered from a human donor in good health. CDR3 nucleotide sequence: TGTGCCAGCAGCCTGCAGACAGGGTCCGGGGAGCTGTTTTTT. Translation gives CASSLQTGSGELFF.